Below are 18 T cell receptor beta chains sequenced from a single sample in a study of a mutant IDH1 vaccine in newly diagnosed glioma. The time point denotes: baseline, week 1 (first vaccination visit). Described treatment: pre-vaccination baseline after standard-of-care therapy. Only in-frame clones appear in the TCRdb table, and some are missing; sequencing was by immunoSEQ multiplex PCR. Of approximately 70,000 clones listed, approximately 86% are singletons. Sequencing was performed on PBMCs, taken from a glioma patient treated with radiotherapy, temozolomide or both. Source of these receptors: a man aged 25 to 40 with glioma.

V gene TRBV5-1 combines with J gene TRBJ1-3; no definite D call. V was pared by 2 bases and J by 4 bases, with 10 bases between. The germline CDR1 and CDR2 sequences are SGHRS and YFSETQ. There are 14 residues in the CDR3. Here the CDR3 reads CASSFESGGNTIYF. CDR3 in DNA: TGCGCCAGCAGCTTCGAGAGTGGGGGAAACACCATATATTTT.

The V and J genes are TRBV18 and TRBJ2-7, with a tentative D call TRBD1 (6 bases). Germline V gene lookup returns CDR1 KGHSH and CDR2 LQKENI. Trimming removed 5 bases from V and 0 bases from J, with 8 bases in between. The CDR3 spans 13 residues. CDR3 amino acids: CASSLDSSYEQYF. CDR3 in DNA: TGTGCCAGCTCATTGGACAGCTCCTACGAGCAGTACTTC.

The chain carries TRBV18 and TRBJ2-7, with 9 bases that match TRBD1. The germline V gene encodes CDR1 KGHSH and CDR2 LQKENI. The CDR3 is 15 amino acids. With 1 base clipped from V and 4 bases from J, the junction kept 5 bases outside the gene matches. For the CDR3, the DNA is TGTGCCAGCTCACCACAACAGGGGGCCTTATACGAGCAGTACTTC. Translation: CASSPQQGALYEQYF.

CDR3 in amino acids: CASTPGDRGSKGANVLTF. DNA for the CDR3: TGTGCCAGTACCCCTGGTGACAGGGGAAGTAAGGGGGCCAACGTCCTGACTTTC. V and J are TRBV19 and TRBJ2-6, with 8 positions matching TRBD1. CDR3 length: 18 residues. Germline assignment: CDR1 LNHDA and CDR2 SQIVND (reference sequence). V lost 7 bases to trimming and J lost 4 bases; unmatched junction nucleotides: 15.

The rearrangement links TRBV5-1 to TRBJ2-5, with 8 nucleotides matching TRBD1. The CDR3 is made up of 15 amino acids. The germline gives CDR1 SGHRS, CDR2 YFSETQ. Unmatched junction bases numbered 8, after V lost 6 bases and J lost 1 base. CDR3 nucleotides: TGCGCCAGCACCAAAAGAACAGGGGGCCAAGAGACCCAGTACTTC. It yields the protein CASTKRTGGQETQYF.

The genes are TRBV27 and TRBJ2-3; 9 bases fit TRBD2. With 3 bases clipped from V and 0 bases from J, the junction kept 4 bases outside the gene matches. CDR3 length: 16 residues. The germline V gene has CDR1 MNHEY and CDR2 SMNVEV (reference sequence). As DNA, the CDR3 is TGTGCCAGCAGTTTGTTAGCGGGGGCAAGCACAGATACGCAGTATTTT. Amino acids: CASSLLAGASTDTQYF.

V is TRBV19 and J is TRBJ2-2; D possibly corresponds to TRBD1 (6 bases). CDR1 LNHDA and CDR2 SQIVND come from the germline V gene (reference sequence). The CDR3 loop spans 14 amino acids. Trimming took 8 bases from V and 5 from J, leaving 15 bases between them. In nucleotides, the CDR3 is TGTGCCAGTTTATCAGGGGTAATGACCGGGGAGCTGTTTTTT. Amino acid sequence: CASLSGVMTGELFF.

The chain carries TRBV27 and TRBJ1-4, with TRBD1 as a possible D gene (5 bases). Trimming pared 5 bases from V and 6 bases from J, leaving 13 bases between. The CDR3 is made up of 14 amino acids. The germline V gene encodes CDR1 MNHEY and CDR2 SMNVEV (reference sequence). CDR3 DNA sequence: TGTGCCAGCAGTCCCCTTGGGGGGGATGAAAAACTGTTTTTT. Protein product: CASSPLGGDEKLFF. The full variable domain, in which reference TRBV27 and TRBJ1-4 provide the parts outside the CDR3, is EAQVTQNPRYLITVTGKKLTVTCSQNMNHEYMSWYRQDPGLGLRQIYYSMNVEVTDKGDVPEGYKVSRKEKRNFPLILESPSPNQTSLYFCASSPLGGDEKLFFGSGTQLSVL.

The chain uses TRBV28 and TRBJ2-2, with a possible D match to TRBD2 (6 bases). The CDR3 runs 17 residues. Between the trimmed V and J ends, which lost 4 bases and 4 bases, there was a span of 19 bases. The germline V gene has CDR1 MDHEN and CDR2 SYDVKM. The CDR3 region has the DNA TGTGCCAGCAGTTCCTTTGGCGGGACTCTCCCCACCGGGGAGCTGTTTTTT. It codes for CASSSFGGTLPTGELFF.

This chain uses TRBV9 with TRBJ2-3, with 9 positions matching TRBD2. This CDR3 contains 15 residues. The V gene's germline CDR1 is SGDLS and CDR2 YYNGEE. Trimming at V came to 3 bases and at J to 7 bases, leaving 9 bases not matched to a gene. As DNA, the CDR3 is TGTGCCAGCAGCGCCAGCGGGGGGCTATCGAATACGCAGTATTTT. Protein product: CASSASGGLSNTQYF.

V usage is TRBV6-5 and J usage is TRBJ2-4; no reliable D call. Germline V gene lookup returns CDR1 MNHEY and CDR2 SVGAGI. The CDR3 is 13 amino acids. With 5 bases removed from V and 8 bases from J, the gap between germline ends came to 13 bases. This chain's CDR3 is CASSVRKVDIQYF. For the CDR3, the DNA is TGTGCCAGCAGTGTCAGGAAAGTTGACATTCAGTACTTC.

Turning to this clone: One end of the junction is discordant with germline, which a read error may explain. The chain joins TRBV4-1 to TRBJ2-5; 8 bases align to TRBD2. The CDR3 is made up of 16 amino acids. Per the germline V gene, CDR1 is MGHRA and CDR2 is YSYEKL. The CDR3 loop is CASSQQTSARREAQYF. CDR3 coding DNA: TGCGCCAGCAGCCAACAGACTAGCGCTAGGCGAGAGGCCCAGTACTTC.

Here the CDR3 reads CASSQDPAGGGIGELFF. CDR3 DNA sequence: TGCGCCAGCAGCCAAGATCCGGCAGGGGGCGGAATCGGGGAGCTGTTTTTT. V usage is TRBV4-1 and J usage is TRBJ2-2; 8 positions match TRBD1. The length of the CDR3 is 17 residues. CDR1 MGHRA and CDR2 YSYEKL come from the germline V gene. With V trimmed by 0 bases and J by 7 bases, 10 bases remained unmatched.

V gene TRBV5-1 combines with J gene TRBJ1-4; 7 bases line up with TRBD1. CDR1 and CDR2 (germline): SGHRS, YFSETQ. This CDR3 comprises 14 residues. J was trimmed by 8 bases and V by 0 bases; bases with no gene match: 4. This chain's CDR3 is CASSLDRGDEKLFF. The CDR3 coding sequence is TGCGCCAGCAGCTTGGACAGGGGTGACGAAAAACTGTTTTTT.

This clone has only one observation. This sequence joins TRBV4-1 and TRBJ1-6, with D perhaps TRBD1 (6 bases). V was shortened by 3 bases and J by 9 bases, with 15 bases between the two germline ends. Germline V gene sequence: CDR1 MGHRA, CDR2 YSYEKL. This CDR3 is 15 amino acids long. CDR3 amino acids: CASSHQPGHGSPLHF. In nucleotides, the CDR3 is TGCGCCAGCAGCCATCAACCGGGACACGGTTCACCCCTCCACTTT.

This clone was detected a few times. The rearrangement uses TRBV6-1 and TRBJ1-5, with 10 bases aligning to TRBD1. Germline V lookup: CDR1 MNHNS, CDR2 SASEGT. Trimming took 0 bases from V and 7 from J; bases not matched to a gene: 6. This CDR3 comprises 16 residues. The CDR3 coding sequence is TGTGCCAGCAGTGAAGCGCTCCGGACAGGGGGGCAGCCCCAGCATTTT. Its translation is CASSEALRTGGQPQHF.

This rearrangement joins TRBV5-8 to TRBJ1-4, with D hard to call. V was clipped by 1 base and J by 4 bases, with 5 bases between them. This CDR3 has 13 amino acids. Germline V gene sequence: CDR1 SGHTS, CDR2 YDEGEE. The CDR3 DNA is TGTGCCAGCAGCTTGTATGGTAATGAAAAACTGTTTTTT. Protein product: CASSLYGNEKLFF.

V is TRBV7-9 and J is TRBJ1-2; 7 nucleotides agree with TRBD1. The CDR3 loop spans 14 amino acids. The V segment lost 5 bases and the J segment 4 bases; nucleotides outside the gene matches: 7. Germline assignment: CDR1 SEHNR and CDR2 FQNEAQ (reference sequence). CDR3 in amino acids: CASSRMTGSYGYTF. CDR3 nucleotides: TGTGCCAGCAGCCGAATGACAGGGAGCTATGGCTACACCTTC.